The sequence of this T cell receptor (beta chain) was determined in a study of identical twins. MiXCR was run by TCRdb on the 5' RACE reads, yielding one entry per CDR3 protein. The sample includes under 800,000 distinct CDR3 sequences, 21% of them seen just once. The sample was also reused in another study, on T cells expressing NK-cell markers. That work contributes: An anti-gamma-delta TCR antibody was added in several experiments. It restricted sorting to alpha-beta TCR-expressing T cells. There remained a lack of clarity about HCMV specificity of expanded NKG2C+ T cell clones.

This TCR was sampled from a woman aged 18-29 years in good health. Sequenced input: PBMCs.

CDR3 DNA: TGTGCCAGCAGCTTAGCCACTACCCTTACCGAGCAGTACTTC. As protein: CASSLATTLTEQYF. The chain joins TRBV7-9 to TRBJ2-7; D ambiguous. V dropped 0 bases and J dropped 6 bases, with 12 bases sitting between them. This CDR3 has 14 amino acids. CDR1 and CDR2 (germline): SEHNR, FQNEAQ (reference sequence). The whole variable domain, filled in from reference TRBV7-9 and TRBJ2-7, reads DTGVSQNPRHKITKRGQNVTFRCDPISEHNRLYWYRQTLGQGPEFLTYFQNEAQLEKSRLLSDRFSAERPKGSFSTLEIQRTEQGDSAMYLCASSLATTLTEQYFGPGTRLTVT.